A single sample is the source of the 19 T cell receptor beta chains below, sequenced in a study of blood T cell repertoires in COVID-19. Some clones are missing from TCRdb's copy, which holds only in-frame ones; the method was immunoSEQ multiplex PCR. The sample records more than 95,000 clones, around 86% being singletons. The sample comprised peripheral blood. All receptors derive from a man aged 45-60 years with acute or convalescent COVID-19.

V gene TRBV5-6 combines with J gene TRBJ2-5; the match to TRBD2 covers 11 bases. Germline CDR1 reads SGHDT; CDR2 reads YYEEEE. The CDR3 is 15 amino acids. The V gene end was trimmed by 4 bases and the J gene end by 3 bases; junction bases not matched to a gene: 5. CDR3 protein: CASSQGLAVKETQYF. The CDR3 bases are TGTGCCAGCAGCCAGGGACTAGCGGTGAAAGAGACCCAGTACTTC. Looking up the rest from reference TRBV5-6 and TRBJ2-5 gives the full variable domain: DAGVTQSPTHLIKTRGQQVTLRCSPKSGHDTVSWYQQALGQGPQFIFQYYEEEERQRGNFPDRFSGHQFPNYSSELNVNALLLGDSALYLCASSQGLAVKETQYFGPGTRLLVL.

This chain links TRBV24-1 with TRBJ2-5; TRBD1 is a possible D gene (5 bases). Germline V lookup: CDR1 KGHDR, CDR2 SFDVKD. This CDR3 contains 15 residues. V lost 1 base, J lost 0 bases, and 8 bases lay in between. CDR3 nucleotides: TGTGCCACCAGTGATTTCGCCAGGGACCAAGAGACCCAGTACTTC. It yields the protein CATSDFARDQETQYF.

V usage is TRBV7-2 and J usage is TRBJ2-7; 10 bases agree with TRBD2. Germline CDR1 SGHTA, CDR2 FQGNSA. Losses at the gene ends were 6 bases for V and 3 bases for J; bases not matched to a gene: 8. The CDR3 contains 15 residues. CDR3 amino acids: CASSRIAGGHYEQYF. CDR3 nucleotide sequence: TGTGCCAGCAGTCGCATAGCGGGAGGACACTACGAGCAGTACTTC. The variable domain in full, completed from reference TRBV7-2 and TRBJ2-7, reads GAGVSQSPSNKVTEKGKDVELRCDPISGHTALYWYRQSLGQGLEFLIYFQGNSAPDKSGLPSDRFSAERTGGSVSTLTIQRTQQEDSAVYLCASSRIAGGHYEQYFGPGTRLTVT.

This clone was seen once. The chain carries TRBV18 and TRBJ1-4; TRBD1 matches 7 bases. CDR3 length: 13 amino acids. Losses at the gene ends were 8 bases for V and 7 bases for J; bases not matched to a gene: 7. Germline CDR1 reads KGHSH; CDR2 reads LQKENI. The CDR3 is CASNRGPGEKLFF. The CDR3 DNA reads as TGTGCCAGCAACAGGGGCCCCGGTGAAAAACTGTTTTTT.

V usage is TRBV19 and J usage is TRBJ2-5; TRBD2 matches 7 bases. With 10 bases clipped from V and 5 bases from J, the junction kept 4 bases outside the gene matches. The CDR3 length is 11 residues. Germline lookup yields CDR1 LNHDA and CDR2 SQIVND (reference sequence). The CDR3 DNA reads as TGTGCCACTAGCGGCGGGGAGACCCAGTACTTC. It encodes CATSGGETQYF.

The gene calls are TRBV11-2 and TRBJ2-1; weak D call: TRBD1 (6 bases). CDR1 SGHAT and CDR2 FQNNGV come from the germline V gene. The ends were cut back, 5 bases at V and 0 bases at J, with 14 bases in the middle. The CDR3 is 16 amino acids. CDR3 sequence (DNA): TGTGCCAGCAGCCCCACTAGGGGGAGCTCCTACAATGAGCAGTTCTTC. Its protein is CASSPTRGSSYNEQFF.

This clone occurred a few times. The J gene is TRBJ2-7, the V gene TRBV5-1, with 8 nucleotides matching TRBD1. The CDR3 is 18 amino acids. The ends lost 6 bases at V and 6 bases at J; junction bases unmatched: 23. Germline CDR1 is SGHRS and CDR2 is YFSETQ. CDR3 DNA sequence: TGCGCCAGCAAGCCTACCCGATGGACAGGGTCAGGGAAAGGCGAGCAGTACTTC. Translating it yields CASKPTRWTGSGKGEQYF.

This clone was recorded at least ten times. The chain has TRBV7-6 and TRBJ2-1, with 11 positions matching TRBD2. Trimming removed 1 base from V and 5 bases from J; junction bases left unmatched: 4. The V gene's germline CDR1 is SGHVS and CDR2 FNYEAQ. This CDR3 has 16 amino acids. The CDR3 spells CASSLGTSGLNNEQFF. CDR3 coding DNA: TGTGCCAGCAGCTTAGGGACTAGCGGGTTAAACAATGAGCAGTTCTTC.

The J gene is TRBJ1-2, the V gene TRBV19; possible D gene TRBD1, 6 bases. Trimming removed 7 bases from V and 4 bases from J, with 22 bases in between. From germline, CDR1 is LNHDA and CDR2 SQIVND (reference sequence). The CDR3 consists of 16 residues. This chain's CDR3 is CASTSPLTGSGYGYTF. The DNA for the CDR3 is TGTGCCAGTACCTCCCCCCTAACAGGGTCCGGCTATGGCTACACCTTC.

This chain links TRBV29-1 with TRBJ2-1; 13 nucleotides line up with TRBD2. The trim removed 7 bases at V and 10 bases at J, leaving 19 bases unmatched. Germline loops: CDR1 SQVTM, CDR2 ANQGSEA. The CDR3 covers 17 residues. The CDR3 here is CSADGTSGTPSGGEQFF. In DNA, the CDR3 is TGCAGCGCTGATGGGACTAGCGGGACCCCATCGGGGGGCGAGCAGTTCTTC.

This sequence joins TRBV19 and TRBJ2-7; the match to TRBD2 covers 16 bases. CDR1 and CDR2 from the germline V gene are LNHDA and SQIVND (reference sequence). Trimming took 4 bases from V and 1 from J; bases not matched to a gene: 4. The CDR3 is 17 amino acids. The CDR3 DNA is TGTGCCAGTAGTAGTGGGACTAGCGGGAGGGCGTCCTACGAGCAGTACTTC. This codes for CASSSGTSGRASYEQYF.

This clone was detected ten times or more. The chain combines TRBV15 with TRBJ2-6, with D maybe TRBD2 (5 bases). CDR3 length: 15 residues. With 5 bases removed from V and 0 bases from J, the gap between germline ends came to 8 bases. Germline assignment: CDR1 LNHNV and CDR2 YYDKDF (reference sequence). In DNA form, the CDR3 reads TGTGCCACCAGCCCCCGGGGCTCTGGGGCCAACGTCCTGACTTTC. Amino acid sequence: CATSPRGSGANVLTF. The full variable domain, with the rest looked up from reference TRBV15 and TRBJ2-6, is DAMVIQNPRYQVTQFGKPVTLSCSQTLNHNVMYWYQQKSSQAPKLLFHYYDKDFNNEADTPDNFQSRRPNTSFCFLDIRSPGLGDTAMYLCATSPRGSGANVLTFGAGSRLTVL.

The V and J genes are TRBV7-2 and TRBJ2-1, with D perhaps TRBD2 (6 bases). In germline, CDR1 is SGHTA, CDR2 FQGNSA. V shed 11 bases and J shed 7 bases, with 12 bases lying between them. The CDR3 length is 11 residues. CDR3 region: CALGRGNEQFF. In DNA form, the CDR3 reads TGTGCCCTAGGCCGGGGGAATGAGCAGTTCTTC.

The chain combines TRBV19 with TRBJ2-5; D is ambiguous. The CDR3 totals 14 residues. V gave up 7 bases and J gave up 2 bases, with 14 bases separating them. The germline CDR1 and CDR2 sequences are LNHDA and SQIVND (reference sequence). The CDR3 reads CASKMGQDQETQYF. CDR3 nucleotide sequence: TGTGCCAGTAAAATGGGCCAGGATCAAGAGACCCAGTACTTC.

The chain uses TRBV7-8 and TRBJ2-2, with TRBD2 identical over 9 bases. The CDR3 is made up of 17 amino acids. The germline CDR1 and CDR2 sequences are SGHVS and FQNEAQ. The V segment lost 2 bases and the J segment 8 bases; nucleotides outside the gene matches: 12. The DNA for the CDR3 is TGTGCCAGCAGCTTATCCAGCGGGAGGCCCCTAGGAGGGGAGCTGTTTTTT. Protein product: CASSLSSGRPLGGELFF.

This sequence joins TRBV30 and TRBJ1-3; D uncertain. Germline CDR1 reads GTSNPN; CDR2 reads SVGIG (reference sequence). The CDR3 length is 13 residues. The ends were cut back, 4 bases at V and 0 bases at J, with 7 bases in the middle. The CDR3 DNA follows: TGTGCCTGGAAAACTAGCTCTGGAAACACCATATATTTT. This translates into CAWKTSSGNTIYF.

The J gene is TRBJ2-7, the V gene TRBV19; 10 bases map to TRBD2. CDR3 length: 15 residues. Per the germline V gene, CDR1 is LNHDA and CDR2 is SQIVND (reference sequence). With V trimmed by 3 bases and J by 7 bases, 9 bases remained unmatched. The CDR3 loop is CASSILAGVSGEQYF. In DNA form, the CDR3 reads TGTGCCAGTAGTATCCTAGCGGGAGTTTCGGGAGAGCAGTACTTC.

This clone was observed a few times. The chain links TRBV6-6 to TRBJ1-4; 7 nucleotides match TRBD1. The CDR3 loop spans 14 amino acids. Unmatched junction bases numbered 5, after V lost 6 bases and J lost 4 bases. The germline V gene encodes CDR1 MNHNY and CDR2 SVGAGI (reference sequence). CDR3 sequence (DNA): TGTGCCAGCAGCCCGGGACAGTATAATGAAAAACTGTTTTTT. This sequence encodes CASSPGQYNEKLFF.

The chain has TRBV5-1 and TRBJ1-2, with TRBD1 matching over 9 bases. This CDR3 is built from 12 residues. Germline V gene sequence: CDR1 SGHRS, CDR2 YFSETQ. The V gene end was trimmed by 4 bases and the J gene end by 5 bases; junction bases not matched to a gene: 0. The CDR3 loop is CASSGTGYGYTF. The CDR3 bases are TGCGCCAGCAGCGGGACAGGGTATGGCTACACCTTC. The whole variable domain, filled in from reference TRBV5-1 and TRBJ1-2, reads KAGVTQTPRYLIKTRGQQVTLSCSPISGHRSVSWYQQTPGQGLQFLFEYFSETQRNKGNFPGRFSGRQFSNSRSEMNVSTLELGDSALYLCASSGTGYGYTFGSGTRLTVV.